These 30 T cell receptor beta chains were all obtained from the same sample, sequenced in a study of T-cell reconstitution after alpha-beta-depleted transplantation in children. Molecular barcoding with unique molecular identifiers was used for the TCRbeta library. TCRdb analysed the PCR reads with MiXCR anew, one entry per CDR3 protein. The table lists some 200,000 distinct CDR3 sequences, 9.7% of them singletons. Source: PBMCs from the stem cell graft donor, taken from the stem cell graft. The receptors were gathered from a human donor who donated a stem cell graft to a child with SCID.

The V and J genes are TRBV12-3 or TRBV12-4 and TRBJ2-3; D not certain. The CDR3 spans 14 residues. V was cut by 3 bases and J by 5 bases, with 12 bases left in between. CDR3 amino acids: CASSFSDGRDTQYF. As DNA, the CDR3 is TGTGCCAGCAGTTTTTCGGATGGTCGAGATACGCAGTATTTT.

Ten or more counts support this clonotype. This chain's CDR3 is CASRNSGRLYGYTF. The CDR3, as DNA: TGTGCCAGCAGAAATTCGGGCAGGCTATATGGCTACACCTTC. This sequence joins TRBV7-2 and TRBJ1-2, with D unclear. CDR3 length: 14 amino acids. Trimming pared 6 bases from V and 5 bases from J, leaving 16 bases between. Germline V gene sequence: CDR1 SGHTA, CDR2 FQGNSA.

The CDR3 nucleotides are TGTGCCAGCAGCACGGGACAGCGGGGGAACACTGAAGCTTTCTTT. Translation: CASSTGQRGNTEAFF. This chain uses TRBV5-5 with TRBJ1-1, with 7 bases lining up with TRBD1. Germline lookup yields CDR1 SGHKS and CDR2 YYEKEE (reference sequence). The CDR3 covers 15 residues. With V trimmed by 4 bases and J by 1 base, 7 bases remained unmatched.

This clonotype was observed many times. The V and J genes are TRBV27 and TRBJ1-1; maybe TRBD1 (6 bases). The CDR3 is made up of 16 amino acids. V was trimmed by 5 bases and J by 3 bases, leaving 19 bases between them. Germline loops: CDR1 MNHEY, CDR2 SMNVEV (reference sequence). DNA for the CDR3: TGTGCCAGCAGTCCCTCACGGCCAACAGGGTACACTGAAGCTTTCTTT. This codes for CASSPSRPTGYTEAFF.

This clonotype was picked up many times. V and J are TRBV5-1 and TRBJ1-1; TRBD1 is a possible D gene (5 bases). Germline CDR1 is SGHRS and CDR2 is YFSETQ. This CDR3 spans 16 amino acids. Trimming pared 1 base from V and 4 bases from J, leaving 17 bases between. This CDR3 is CASSLSTEGPLTEAFF. The CDR3 nucleotides are TGCGCCAGCAGCTTGTCCACAGAGGGGCCCCTCACTGAAGCTTTCTTT.

This clonotype was counted many times. The J gene is TRBJ1-4, the V gene TRBV5-1, with TRBD1 matching 8 bases. This CDR3 is built from 17 residues. The germline gives CDR1 SGHRS, CDR2 YFSETQ. The J segment lost 2 bases and the V segment lost 4 bases, leaving 10 bases of the junction unmatched. Here the CDR3 reads CASSITSTGGTNEKLFF. DNA of the CDR3: TGCGCCAGCAGCATCACCTCCACAGGGGGGACTAATGAAAAACTGTTTTTT.

This clonotype was seen repeatedly, ten times or more. This chain joins TRBV4-1 and TRBJ1-5; D is undetermined. The germline V and J ends were trimmed by 5 bases and 2 bases, with 13 bases remaining between them. Germline loops: CDR1 MGHRA, CDR2 YSYEKL. The CDR3 totals 15 residues. Here the CDR3 reads CASSLLGNGNQPQHF. The CDR3 DNA reads TGCGCCAGCAGCTTGCTGGGCAACGGCAATCAGCCCCAGCATTTT.

V usage is TRBV6-2 or TRBV6-3 and J usage is TRBJ2-1, with 7 bases that match TRBD2. The CDR3 has 14 residues. Germline CDR1 MNHEY, CDR2 SVGEGT. The ends lost 7 bases at V and 0 bases at J; junction bases unmatched: 3. CDR3 residues: CASKGGSSYNEQFF. CDR3 nucleotides: TGTGCCAGCAAGGGCGGGAGCTCCTACAATGAGCAGTTCTTC.

The V call is TRBV5-1, the J call TRBJ1-3; maybe TRBD1 (6 bases). V was pared by 4 bases and J by 2 bases, with 16 bases between. The CDR3 runs 16 residues. Per the germline V gene, CDR1 is SGHRS and CDR2 is YFSETQ. In nucleotides, the CDR3 is TGCGCCAGCAGCCCTCTCCCAGGGGACCCTGGAAACACCATATATTTT. Its translation is CASSPLPGDPGNTIYF.

This clonotype turned up a few times. Since a much larger clone is just one base distant, this may be a read error. The gene calls are TRBV9 and TRBJ1-2; 7 nucleotides match TRBD1. Looked up from germline, CDR1 is SGDLS and CDR2 is YYNGEE. The CDR3 consists of 13 residues. The DNA of the CDR3 is TGTGCCAGCAGCGTCGGGGACAGCTATGGCGACACCTTC. Translation gives CASSVGDSYGDTF.

This clonotype came up once. The J gene is TRBJ2-7, the V gene TRBV5-1, with D perhaps TRBD1 (6 bases). This CDR3 has 15 amino acids. V lost 2 bases and J lost 4, with 16 bases in between. Germline V gene sequence: CDR1 SGHRS, CDR2 YFSETQ. CDR3 DNA: TGCGCCAGCAGCTTCACTTCAGGGGTATCGTACGAGCAGTACTTC. Translation: CASSFTSGVSYEQYF.

Concerning this clonotype: One base away lies a much larger clone, so this may be a sequencing read error. The V call is TRBV6-5, the J call TRBJ2-5; 7 nucleotides align to TRBD2. This CDR3 comprises 15 residues. V was pared by 0 bases and J by 4 bases, with 5 bases of the junction left unmatched. Germline assignment: CDR1 MNHEY and CDR2 SVGAGI. The CDR3 sequence is CASSYSGTNRETQYF. CDR3 bases: TGTGCCAGCAGTTACTCTGGGACTAACCGAGAGACCCAGTACTTC.

The genes are TRBV7-9 and TRBJ2-3; no clear D. V lost 1 base, J lost 1 base, and 9 bases lay in between. CDR1 and CDR2 from the germline V gene are SEHNR and FQNEAQ (reference sequence). The length of the CDR3 is 15 residues. CDR3 protein: CASSLEGSGTDTQYF. The CDR3 nucleotides are TGTGCCAGCAGCTTAGAAGGGTCGGGCACAGATACGCAGTATTTT.

This clonotype was recorded a few times. This CDR3 reads CASSLTRENQPQHF. Written as DNA, the CDR3 is TGTGCCAGCAGTTTAACCCGGGAGAATCAGCCCCAGCATTTT. The J gene is TRBJ1-5, the V gene TRBV28; D is ambiguous. CDR1 and CDR2 (germline): MDHEN, SYDVKM. The CDR3 has 14 residues. V was shortened by 2 bases and J by 4 bases, with 9 bases between the two germline ends.

Many counts were recorded for this clonotype. At one of its ends the junction is not consistent with the germline gene, which may arise from a read error. This rearrangement joins TRBV20-1 to TRBJ2-2; 10 positions match TRBD2. The germline gives CDR1 DFQATT, CDR2 SNEGSKA (reference sequence). This CDR3 contains 16 residues. The CDR3 reads CSARLAGAEGSGELFF. The CDR3 DNA sequence: TGCAGCGCTAGGCTAGCGGGGGCCGAAGGCTCCGGGGAGCTGTTTTTT.

This clonotype has a count of ten or more. The gene calls are TRBV7-3 and TRBJ2-2, with D possibly being TRBD1 (6 bases). Germline V gene sequence: CDR1 SGHTA, CDR2 FQGTGA. V was cut by 0 bases and J by 3 bases, with 11 bases left in between. This CDR3 is 16 amino acids long. CDR3 sequence reads: CASSLTGQGYTGELFF. The CDR3 DNA follows: TGTGCCAGCAGCTTAACCGGGCAGGGGTACACCGGGGAGCTGTTTTTT.

This clonotype was observed many times. The chain joins TRBV7-9 to TRBJ1-3, with D possibly TRBD1 on 5 matching bases. Germline V gene sequence: CDR1 SEHNR, CDR2 FQNEAQ (reference sequence). V shed 5 bases and J shed 3 bases, with 14 bases lying between them. This CDR3 contains 15 residues. The CDR3 coding sequence is TGTGCCAGCAGCCGAACCGGGACCTTTGGAAACACCATATATTTT. It translates to CASSRTGTFGNTIYF.

This clonotype was counted many times. The V gene is TRBV7-3, the J gene TRBJ2-3, with TRBD1 matching over 7 bases. Germline CDR1 and CDR2: SGHTA and FQGTGA. J lost 2 bases, V lost 4 bases, and 6 bases had no gene match. CDR3 length: 15 residues. The CDR3 DNA sequence: TGTGCCAGCAGCTCGACAGGGTCGTTCACAGATACGCAGTATTTT. This sequence encodes CASSSTGSFTDTQYF.

This clonotype was recorded at least ten times. This chain links TRBV2 with TRBJ1-5, with D possibly TRBD1 on 5 matching bases. V lost 4 bases and J 2 bases, leaving 9 bases between the germline ends. The length of the CDR3 is 14 residues. Germline assignment: CDR1 SNHLY and CDR2 FYNNEI. The CDR3 reads CASSAWGGNQPQHF. The DNA of the CDR3 is TGTGCCAGCAGTGCCTGGGGGGGCAATCAGCCCCAGCATTTT. The whole variable domain, remainder taken from reference TRBV2 and TRBJ1-5, is EPEVTQTPSHQVTQMGQEVILRCVPISNHLYFYWYRQILGQKVEFLVSFYNNEISEKSEIFDDQFSVERPDGSNFTLKIRSTKLEDSAMYFCASSAWGGNQPQHFGDGTRLSIL.

In its sample, this clonotype was seen many times. This sequence joins TRBV12-3 or TRBV12-4 and TRBJ1-1; D remains unclear. This CDR3 is built from 15 residues. Between the trimmed V and J ends, which lost 6 bases and 0 bases, there was a span of 14 bases. CDR3 in DNA: TGTGCCAGCAGCCCCCCGAGGGAGATGAACACTGAAGCTTTCTTT. Protein sequence: CASSPPREMNTEAFF.

This clonotype was seen ten or more times. The chain joins TRBV5-1 to TRBJ1-4; 8 nucleotides line up with TRBD1. The junction had 6 bases not matched to a gene; V was cut back by 0 bases and J by 5 bases. This CDR3 contains 16 residues. CDR1 is SGHRS and CDR2 is YFSETQ in the germline V gene. In DNA form, the CDR3 reads TGCGCCAGCAGCTTGGACAGGGGGGAGGTCAATGAAAAACTGTTTTTT. Encoded protein: CASSLDRGEVNEKLFF.

This clonotype has a count of ten or more. This sequence joins TRBV19 and TRBJ2-5; D uncertain. This CDR3 spans 14 amino acids. Germline values: CDR1 LNHDA, CDR2 SQIVND (reference sequence). With 2 bases removed from V and 0 bases from J, the gap between germline ends came to 7 bases. CDR3 sequence: CASSIITDQETQYF. The CDR3 DNA reads TGTGCCAGTAGTATAATAACAGACCAAGAGACCCAGTACTTC.

This clonotype has a count of ten or more. The chain is built from TRBV24-1 and TRBJ2-1; 13 bases map to TRBD2. The CDR3 has 15 amino acids. Germline trimming cut 9 bases from V and 4 bases from J; bases unmatched to any gene: 5. Germline values: CDR1 KGHDR, CDR2 SFDVKD. CDR3 residues: CATAVTSGGYNEQFF. In nucleotides, the CDR3 is TGTGCCACCGCCGTGACTAGCGGGGGGTACAATGAGCAGTTCTTC.

This clonotype was detected many times. The chain joins TRBV28 to TRBJ2-2, with 8 bases that match TRBD1. In germline, CDR1 is MDHEN, CDR2 SYDVKM. V trimming: 7 bases; J trimming: 7 bases; junction bases outside the gene matches: 5. The CDR3 covers 13 residues. DNA of the CDR3: TGTGCCAGCACTCTAGGGACAGGCGGGGAGCTGTTTTTT. This sequence encodes CASTLGTGGELFF.

This clonotype was observed a handful of times. V gene TRBV18 combines with J gene TRBJ1-1; TRBD1 agrees at 8 bases. CDR1 KGHSH and CDR2 LQKENI come from the germline V gene. The V and J ends lost 6 bases and 1 base, in that order; junction bases with no gene match: 7. The CDR3 runs 15 residues. The CDR3 DNA sequence: TGTGCCAGCTCCCCCGGACAGGGACAGAACACTGAAGCTTTCTTT. Translated: CASSPGQGQNTEAFF.

Many counts were recorded for this clonotype. V and J are TRBV15 and TRBJ2-2; TRBD2 agrees at 9 bases. From germline, CDR1 is LNHNV and CDR2 YYDKDF (reference sequence). This CDR3 has 15 residues. The V gene end was trimmed by 2 bases and the J gene end by 7 bases; junction bases not matched to a gene: 5. CDR3 in amino acids: CATSRRLAADGELFF. As DNA, the CDR3 is TGTGCCACCAGCAGAAGACTAGCGGCCGACGGGGAGCTGTTTTTT.

Concerning this clonotype: This may stem from a read error, because a much larger clone lies one nucleotide away. The CDR3 here is CASTFATGADGYTF. The CDR3 coding sequence is TGTGCCAGCACCTTCGCCACAGGGGCCGATGGCTACACCTTC. The gene calls are TRBV5-5 and TRBJ1-2, with 7 bases aligning to TRBD1. The V gene's germline CDR1 is SGHKS and CDR2 YYEKEE (reference sequence). The CDR3 length is 14 residues. With 6 bases clipped from V and 6 bases from J, the junction kept 11 bases outside the gene matches.

This chain connects TRBV18 to TRBJ2-1; D is unclear. Germline V lookup: CDR1 KGHSH, CDR2 LQKENI. The CDR3 is 13 residues long. Between the trimmed V and J ends, which lost 2 bases and 10 bases, there was a span of 12 bases. CDR3 residues: CASSPEDGNEQFF. CDR3 in DNA: TGTGCCAGCTCACCAGAGGACGGAAACGAGCAGTTCTTC.

This clonotype was seen at least ten times. The chain combines TRBV12-3 or TRBV12-4 with TRBJ1-1, with 8 bases that match TRBD1. V was clipped by 7 bases and J by 0 bases; unmatched bases: 1. This CDR3 is 13 amino acids long. The CDR3 loop is CASMGQVNTEAFF. The CDR3 nucleotides read TGTGCCAGCATGGGACAGGTGAACACTGAAGCTTTCTTT.

This clonotype has just a few counts. The chain couples TRBV11-2 to TRBJ2-1, with 11 bases fitting TRBD2. Germline-derived CDR1 and CDR2 are SGHAT and FQNNGV. The length of the CDR3 is 11 residues. After removal of 5 bases from V and 15 bases from J, the junction contained 3 bases not matched to a gene. In nucleotides, the CDR3 is TGTGCCAGCAGCCTTAGCGGGGGGGGGTTCTTC. It is translated as CASSLSGGGFF. The complete variable domain, with remaining parts taken from reference TRBV11-2 and TRBJ2-1, reads EAGVAQSPRYKIIEKRQSVAFWCNPISGHATLYWYQQILGQGPKLLIQFQNNGVVDDSQLPKDRFSAERLKGVDSTLKIQPAKLEDSAVYLCASSLSGGGFFGPGTRLTVL.